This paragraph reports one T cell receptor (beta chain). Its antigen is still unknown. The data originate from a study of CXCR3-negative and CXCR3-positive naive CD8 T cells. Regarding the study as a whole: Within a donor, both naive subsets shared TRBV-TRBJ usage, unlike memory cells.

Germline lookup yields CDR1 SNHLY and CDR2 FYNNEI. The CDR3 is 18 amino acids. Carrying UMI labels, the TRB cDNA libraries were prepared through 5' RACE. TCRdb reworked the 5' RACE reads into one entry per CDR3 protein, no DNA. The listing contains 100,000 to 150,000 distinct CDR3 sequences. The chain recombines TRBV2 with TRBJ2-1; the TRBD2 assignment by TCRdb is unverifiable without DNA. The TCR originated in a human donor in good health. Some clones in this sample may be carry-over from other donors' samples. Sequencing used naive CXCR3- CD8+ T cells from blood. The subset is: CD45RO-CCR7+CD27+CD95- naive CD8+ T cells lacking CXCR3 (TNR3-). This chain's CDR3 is CASIDRTGGPSPYNEQFF.